The 28 T cell receptor beta chains below were found in one sample sequenced in a study of T-cell reconstitution after alpha-beta-depleted transplantation in children. Preparing the TCRbeta library involved the use of unique molecular identifiers. TCRdb reanalysed the PCR reads using MiXCR and keeps one entry per CDR3 protein. Among about 77,000 distinct CDR3 sequences listed, 15% to 20% were seen once. The specimen comprised PBMCs, mostly from graft donor cells, sampled 360 days after TCRalphabeta/CD19-depleted stem cell transplant. These TCRs come from a male patient aged 2 to 10 who had a stem cell transplant for acute lymphoblastic leukemia, so the T cells may come from the graft donor.

The chain carries TRBV6-2 or TRBV6-3 and TRBJ2-7; D is unresolved. The CDR3 loop spans 15 amino acids. From germline, CDR1 is MNHEY and CDR2 SVGEGT. Trimming removed 6 bases at V and 4 bases at J, with 19 bases between. The CDR3: CASRRRALLSYEQYF. Written as DNA, the CDR3 is TGTGCCAGCAGGCGCCGGGCCCTTCTGTCGTACGAGCAGTACTTC.

The gene calls are TRBV12-3 or TRBV12-4 and TRBJ2-1; 9 bases line up with TRBD1. Trimming removed 5 bases from V and 7 bases from J; junction bases left unmatched: 6. The CDR3 extends over 14 amino acids. The CDR3 nucleotides read TGTGCCAGCAGTGCCGACAGGGGGGGAAATGAGCAGTTCTTC. Residues: CASSADRGGNEQFF.

The table lists this clonotype with many counts. CDR3: CASSFGPSTDTQYF. The CDR3 bases are TGCGCCAGCAGCTTCGGACCCAGCACAGATACGCAGTATTTT. The chain links TRBV5-1 to TRBJ2-3, with D unresolved. The V end lost 2 bases, the J end lost 0 bases, and 7 bases lay between the germline ends. The CDR3 length is 14 residues. In germline, CDR1 is SGHRS, CDR2 YFSETQ.

The rearrangement joins TRBV21-1 to TRBJ2-2. TRBV21-1 is a documented pseudogene. The CDR3 spans 17 residues. CDR3 amino acids: CASSKAVSGINTGELFF. In nucleotides, the CDR3 is TGTGCCAGCAGCAAAGCGGTTAGCGGGATAAACACCGGGGAGCTGTTTTTT.

This rearrangement joins TRBV7-9 to TRBJ2-7, with 12 bases that match TRBD1. The germline V gene encodes CDR1 SEHNR and CDR2 FQNEAQ (reference sequence). The CDR3 sequence is 16 residues long. V shed 5 bases and J 4 bases; nucleotides not matched to a gene: 9. As DNA, the CDR3 is TGTGCCAGCAGCCCTACAGGGACAGGGGGCGGGTACGAGCAGTACTTC. Protein: CASSPTGTGGGYEQYF.

J is TRBJ1-5 and V is TRBV6-1; 7 bases align to TRBD1. Germline CDR1 MNHNS, CDR2 SASEGT. CDR3 length: 15 residues. V shed 4 bases and J 0 bases; nucleotides not matched to a gene: 3. CDR3 sequence: CASSGGQVSNQPQHF. CDR3 nucleotide sequence: TGTGCCAGCAGTGGCGGACAGGTTAGCAATCAGCCCCAGCATTTT.

This clonotype was seen more than once but under ten times. The CDR3: CASSFDRVSKKLFF. For the CDR3, the DNA is TGTGCCAGCAGCTTCGACAGGGTTAGTAAAAAACTGTTTTTT. The rearrangement links TRBV13 to TRBJ1-4, with 7 bases matching TRBD1. This CDR3 has 14 residues. Germline CDR1 reads PRHDT; CDR2 reads FYEKMQ (reference sequence). The J segment lost 9 bases and the V segment lost 3 bases, leaving 7 bases of the junction unmatched.

The rearrangement uses TRBV5-1 and TRBJ2-5, with D unclear. V was shortened by 4 bases and J by 2 bases, with 6 bases between the two germline ends. The germline CDR1 and CDR2 sequences are SGHRS and YFSETQ. CDR3 size: 12 residues. CDR3 nucleotides: TGCGCCAGCAGCATCCATCAAGAGACCCAGTACTTC. Protein: CASSIHQETQYF.

This clonotype was seen a few times. The chain joins TRBV6-5 to TRBJ2-5; the match to TRBD2 covers 7 bases. Trimming at V came to 0 bases and at J to 6 bases, leaving 4 bases not matched to a gene. The CDR3 covers 14 residues. Germline CDR1 MNHEY, CDR2 SVGAGI. CDR3 protein: CASSYSRGSKTQYF. CDR3 bases: TGTGCCAGCAGTTACTCTCGCGGGAGTAAGACCCAGTACTTC.

This clonotype was found a few times. The rearrangement links TRBV20-1 to TRBJ2-1; D unresolved. Trimming removed 2 bases at V and 8 bases at J, with 16 bases between. The CDR3 runs 14 residues. Germline V lookup: CDR1 DFQATT, CDR2 SNEGSKA (reference sequence). The CDR3 DNA sequence: TGCAGTGCTAGAAGGACGATAAGGCTCGATGAGCAGTTCTTC. Translated, it gives CSARRTIRLDEQFF.

This clonotype was seen a single time. The chain has TRBV12-3 or TRBV12-4 and TRBJ2-2, with TRBD2 as a possible D gene (5 bases). The germline V and J ends were trimmed by 3 bases and 5 bases, with 10 bases remaining between them. The CDR3 runs 14 residues. DNA of the CDR3: TGTGCCAGCAGTTTTCGGGGTTGGACCGGGGAGCTGTTTTTT. Encoded protein: CASSFRGWTGELFF.

This clonotype was detected a few times. This chain joins TRBV24-1 and TRBJ2-1; D gene ambiguous. Germline-derived CDR1 and CDR2 are KGHDR and SFDVKD. CDR3 length: 15 residues. The V and J ends lost 1 base and 1 base respectively, with 7 bases between them. CDR3 DNA sequence: TGTGCCACCAGTGATTTAAGTTATTCCTACAATGAGCAGTTCTTC. Translation: CATSDLSYSYNEQFF.

This clonotype was detected many times. The chain uses TRBV7-9 and TRBJ2-1; D gene ambiguous. Trimming took off 3 bases at V and 3 bases at J, with 6 bases between the two ends. CDR1 SEHNR and CDR2 FQNEAQ come from the germline V gene (reference sequence). The CDR3 runs 13 residues. The CDR3 nucleotides read TGTGCCAGCAGCTTCTCCCACTACAATGAGCAGTTCTTC. Residues: CASSFSHYNEQFF.

The chain couples TRBV11-2 to TRBJ2-5; 8 nucleotides agree with TRBD2. V lost 2 bases, J lost 4 bases, and 9 bases stayed unmatched. Germline CDR1 and CDR2: SGHAT and FQNNGV. This CDR3 has 16 residues. The chain's CDR3 is CASSLRGSGIVETQYF. CDR3 nucleotide sequence: TGTGCCAGCAGCTTAAGGGGTAGCGGGATTGTAGAGACCCAGTACTTC.

The rearrangement links TRBV11-2 to TRBJ2-1; 13 nucleotides align to TRBD2. This CDR3 is built from 16 residues. From germline, CDR1 is SGHAT and CDR2 FQNNGV. The trim removed 7 bases at V and 8 bases at J, leaving 11 bases unmatched. The CDR3 sequence: CASNQGGTSGIYEQFF. CDR3 DNA sequence: TGTGCCAGCAACCAAGGGGGGACTAGCGGGATCTATGAGCAGTTCTTC.

V and J are TRBV5-5 and TRBJ2-5; 10 bases line up with TRBD2. The CDR3 spans 15 residues. Germline assignment: CDR1 SGHKS and CDR2 YYEKEE (reference sequence). The junction had 7 bases not matched to a gene; V was cut back by 6 bases and J by 2 bases. The CDR3: CASIKGLATQETQYF. DNA for the CDR3: TGTGCCAGCATCAAGGGACTAGCGACACAAGAGACCCAGTACTTC.

This clonotype turned up a few times. The chain is built from TRBV5-1 and TRBJ1-1, with D maybe TRBD1 (5 bases). The V and J ends lost 3 bases and 1 base respectively, with 7 bases between them. CDR3 length equals 13 residues. CDR1 and CDR2 (germline): SGHRS, YFSETQ. CDR3 sequence (DNA): TGCGCCAGCAGCTCGACAGAGAACACTGAAGCTTTCTTT. It translates to CASSSTENTEAFF.

V and J are TRBV12-3 or TRBV12-4 and TRBJ2-7; the match to TRBD1 covers 8 bases. Unmatched junction bases numbered 6, after V lost 6 bases and J lost 2 bases. This CDR3 spans 14 amino acids. The CDR3 sequence is CASREGQATYEQYF. The CDR3 nucleotides read TGTGCCAGCAGAGAGGGACAGGCAACCTACGAGCAGTACTTC.

The rearrangement uses TRBV4-1 and TRBJ2-7, with 10 bases aligning to TRBD2. CDR3 length: 16 residues. V dropped 0 bases and J dropped 6; count of bases not matched to a gene: 8. CDR1 MGHRA and CDR2 YSYEKL come from the germline V gene. DNA of the CDR3: TGCGCCAGCAGCCAAGATCGGAGCGGGAGGGCCGTCGAGCAGTACTTC. Amino acids: CASSQDRSGRAVEQYF.

This clonotype was observed a handful of times. The chain couples TRBV7-6 to TRBJ2-1, with 8 bases matching TRBD1. This CDR3 has 15 residues. Germline V gene data show CDR1 as SGHVS and CDR2 as FNYEAQ. V was pared by 5 bases and J by 7 bases, with 10 bases of the junction left unmatched. This CDR3 reads CASSRGQGRRNEQFF. The CDR3 region has the DNA TGTGCCAGCAGCCGAGGACAGGGACGACGAAATGAGCAGTTCTTC.

This chain links TRBV10-3 with TRBJ1-2, with 9 positions matching TRBD1. The CDR3 contains 13 residues. The trim removed 5 bases at V and 5 bases at J, leaving 3 bases unmatched. Germline V gene data show CDR1 as ENHRY and CDR2 as SYGVKD. The CDR3, as DNA: TGTGCCATCAGTCCCGGGACAGGGTATGGCTACACCTTC. Its translation: CAISPGTGYGYTF.

The chain has TRBV12-3 or TRBV12-4 and TRBJ2-1; 9 nucleotides align to TRBD2. The CDR3 is 16 amino acids. The trim removed 5 bases at V and 3 bases at J, leaving 8 bases unmatched. This chain's CDR3 is CASSPVAGGGYNEQFF. Written as DNA, the CDR3 is TGTGCCAGCAGTCCAGTCGCGGGGGGGGGCTACAATGAGCAGTTCTTC.

This clonotype was observed at least ten times. This chain links TRBV5-1 with TRBJ1-1, with 10 positions matching TRBD1. V dropped 4 bases and J dropped 4; count of bases not matched to a gene: 7. The CDR3 consists of 15 residues. Germline-derived CDR1 and CDR2 are SGHRS and YFSETQ. The CDR3 DNA follows: TGCGCCAGCAGCCTAGGACAGGGGGTCGGCACTGAAGCTTTCTTT. Encoded protein: CASSLGQGVGTEAFF. Complete variable domain (other parts from reference TRBV5-1 and TRBJ1-1): KAGVTQTPRYLIKTRGQQVTLSCSPISGHRSVSWYQQTPGQGLQFLFEYFSETQRNKGNFPGRFSGRQFSNSRSEMNVSTLELGDSALYLCASSLGQGVGTEAFFGQGTRLTVV.

This clonotype has more than one count but fewer than ten. The V and J genes are TRBV4-2 and TRBJ2-7, with D perhaps matching TRBD1 (5 bases). The CDR3 length is 15 residues. V lost 4 bases, J lost 5 bases, and 18 bases lay in between. Germline V gene lookup returns CDR1 LGHNA and CDR2 YNFKEQ. The DNA for the CDR3 is TGTGCCAGCAGCCGGAATTCAGGGTTCTGGAACGAGCAGTACTTC. It encodes CASSRNSGFWNEQYF.

V usage is TRBV4-1 and J usage is TRBJ2-2; 11 nucleotides match TRBD2. The CDR3 is 20 residues long. The germline V gene encodes CDR1 MGHRA and CDR2 YSYEKL. J lost 6 bases, V lost 2 bases, and 17 bases had no gene match. The CDR3 reads CASSQRLGITSGSWAGELFF. For the CDR3, the DNA is TGCGCCAGCAGCCAACGATTAGGGATCACTAGCGGGAGTTGGGCCGGGGAGCTGTTTTTT.

The genes are TRBV12-3 or TRBV12-4 and TRBJ1-2; possible D gene TRBD1, 6 bases. This CDR3 has 15 residues. V was pared by 3 bases and J by 5 bases, with 16 bases between. The DNA of the CDR3 is TGTGCCAGCAGTTTCACAGGGAAGTGGCAATATGGCTACACCTTC. It codes for CASSFTGKWQYGYTF.

The V gene is TRBV7-9, the J gene TRBJ2-7, with a tentative D call TRBD1 (6 bases). CDR1 SEHNR and CDR2 FQNEAQ come from the germline V gene (reference sequence). The CDR3 consists of 14 residues. V lost 5 bases and J lost 3, with 14 bases in between. The CDR3, as DNA: TGTGCCAGCAGCCACAAGGGACAATACTACGAGCAGTACTTC. Amino acid sequence: CASSHKGQYYEQYF.

This clonotype was picked up a small number of times. The chain uses TRBV9 and TRBJ2-6, with D unclear. Germline V gives CDR1 SGDLS, CDR2 YYNGEE. This CDR3 comprises 19 residues. V dropped 0 bases and J dropped 0 bases, with 16 bases sitting between them. The CDR3 loop is CASSVGPTPQLSGANVLTF. For the CDR3, the DNA is TGTGCCAGCAGCGTAGGTCCAACCCCCCAACTCTCTGGGGCCAACGTCCTGACTTTC. Full variable domain (outside the CDR3, taken from reference TRBV9 and TRBJ2-6): DSGVTQTPKHLITATGQRVTLRCSPRSGDLSVYWYQQSLDQGLQFLIQYYNGEERAKGNILERFSAQQFPDLHSELNLSSLELGDSALYFCASSVGPTPQLSGANVLTFGAGSRLTVL.